These T cell receptor beta chains were read from a single sample in a study of blood T cell repertoires in COVID-19. Clones were read by immunoSEQ multiplex PCR, and TCRdb kept only the in-frame ones, dropping some. Of some 250,000 clones in the sample, more than 75% were seen once. Material: peripheral blood. All receptors derive from a woman between 40 and 55 years old who had recovered from COVID-19. The CDR3 runs from the conserved cysteine through the conserved F or W. A D gene is named only where the DNA matches it firmly. The size entry is marked missing in some rows and otherwise reads once, few, many or a size class.

CDR3	DNA	size	D	J	V
CASSSPPSAHYNEQFF	TGTGCCAGCAGCTCCCCCCCTAGCGCCCACTACAATGAGCAGTTCTTC	.	.	TRBJ2-1	TRBV7-8
CASSQYRGNQPQHF	TGTGCCAGCAGTCAATACAGGGGGAATCAGCCCCAGCATTTT	.	TRBD1	TRBJ1-5	TRBV6-2/TRBV6-3
CASSTGRFRGGYTF	TGTGCCAGTAGCACCGGGCGTTTCCGGGGGGGCTACACCTTC	.	.	TRBJ1-2	TRBV19
CASTPRRGLAKNIQYF	TGTGCCAGCACCCCCCGGAGGGGACTAGCCAAAAACATTCAGTACTTC	.	.	TRBJ2-4	TRBV28
CASSPRTEAKNIQYF	TGTGCCAGCAGCCCCCGGACTGAAGCCAAAAACATTCAGTACTTC	.	.	TRBJ2-4	TRBV13
CASSSPQGWRTEAFF	TGTGCCAGCAGCTCTCCCCAGGGGTGGCGGACTGAAGCTTTCTTT	.	.	TRBJ1-1	TRBV6-2/TRBV6-3
CASSQAGAGETQYF	TGTGCCAGCAGCCAAGCAGGGGCTGGGGAGACCCAGTACTTC	.	.	TRBJ2-5	TRBV7-9
CASSQLTSGIDNEQFF	TGTGCCAGCAGCCAGCTGACTAGCGGGATAGACAATGAGCAGTTCTTC	.	.	TRBJ2-1	TRBV21-1
CAISDRLAGGPQTQYF	TGTGCCATCAGTGACCGACTAGCGGGAGGGCCTCAGACCCAGTACTTC	.	TRBD2	TRBJ2-5	TRBV10-3
CASSQGGLAGVPDTQYF	TGTGCCAGCAGCCAGGGAGGACTAGCGGGAGTCCCAGATACGCAGTATTTT	.	TRBD2	TRBJ2-3	TRBV3-1/TRBV3-2
CAWTAGIYYGYTF	TGTGCCTGGACCGCCGGGATCTACTATGGCTACACCTTC	.	.	TRBJ1-2	TRBV30
CASSPGQGGGYEQYF	TGCGCCAGCAGCCCGGGACAGGGTGGAGGCTACGAGCAGTACTTC	.	TRBD1	TRBJ2-7	TRBV4-3
CASSPVVYDEQYF	TGCGCCAGCAGCCCAGTGGTGTACGACGAGCAGTACTTC	few	.	TRBJ2-7	TRBV4-3
CASSLGVGARYGYTF	TGCGCCAGCAGCTTGGGGGTTGGGGCTAGGTATGGCTACACCTTC	.	.	TRBJ1-2	TRBV5-1
CASSHPLADSRTGELFF	TGCGCCAGCAGCCACCCACTAGCCGATTCGCGCACCGGGGAGCTGTTTTTT	.	.	TRBJ2-2	TRBV4-1
CASSLGWDTGDPQYF	TGTGCTAGCAGCTTAGGGTGGGACACCGGGGATCCGCAGTATTTT	once	.	TRBJ2-3	TRBV7-7
CATGSWEVETQYF	TGTGCCACCGGGAGCTGGGAGGTTGAGACCCAGTACTTC	.	.	TRBJ2-5	TRBV24-1
CASSQGLARDTQYF	TGTGCCAGCAGCCAGGGACTAGCGCGGGATACGCAGTATTTT	.	TRBD2	TRBJ2-3	TRBV4-2
CASSQQPAGVDYNEQFF	TGCGCCAGCAGCCAACAACCAGCGGGAGTTGACTACAATGAGCAGTTCTTC	.	TRBD2	TRBJ2-1	TRBV4-1
CATSTGRLASNEQFF	TGTGCCACCAGCACCGGGCGGCTAGCCTCGAATGAGCAGTTCTTC	.	.	TRBJ2-1	TRBV15
CASSRGGTPEQFF	TGTGCCAGCAGCCGGGGGGGGACCCCTGAGCAGTTCTTC	.	TRBD2	TRBJ2-1	TRBV11-1
CASIGGAANTEAFF	TGTGCCAGCATTGGGGGGGCGGCGAACACTGAAGCTTTCTTT	.	.	TRBJ1-1	TRBV3-1/TRBV3-2
CASSLSPTRYEQYF	TGTGCCAGCAGTTTGAGCCCGACACGGTACGAGCAGTACTTC	.	.	TRBJ2-7	TRBV27
CASSMGDRVVEKLFF	TGTGCCAGTAGTATGGGGGACAGGGTCGTTGAAAAACTGTTTTTT	.	TRBD1	TRBJ1-4	TRBV19
CATSDSQGLGGTQHF	TGTGCCACCAGTGATTCACAGGGTTTGGGTGGGACCCAGCATTTT	.	.	TRBJ1-5	TRBV24-1
CASSLAPLAGGRSDTQYF	TGTGCCAGCAGCCTCGCCCCCCTAGCGGGAGGTCGGTCAGATACGCAGTATTTT	.	TRBD2	TRBJ2-3	TRBV7-2
CAGGSGEAFF	TGTGCGGGGGGATCGGGTGAAGCTTTCTTT	.	.	TRBJ1-1	TRBV6-7
CASSEYRQGPSTDTQYF	TGTGCCAGCAGTGAATATCGGCAGGGGCCCAGCACAGATACGCAGTATTTT	.	.	TRBJ2-3	TRBV25-1
CASSISGRGADTQYF	TGTGCCAGCAGCATTAGCGGGAGGGGCGCAGATACGCAGTATTTT	.	TRBD2	TRBJ2-3	TRBV7-6
CASSKDSVSYNEQFF	TGTGCCAGCAGCAAAGACAGCGTATCCTACAATGAGCAGTTCTTC	.	.	TRBJ2-1	TRBV27
CASSQGAGQGGYGYTF	TGTGCCAGCAGCCAGGGGGCGGGACAGGGCGGGTATGGCTACACCTTC	.	TRBD1	TRBJ1-2	TRBV5-4
CASSATSGSSYEQYF	TGTGCCAGCAGCGCCACTAGCGGAAGCTCCTACGAGCAGTACTTC	.	TRBD2	TRBJ2-7	TRBV7-9
CASSLGLGLAGVWQETQYF	TGTGCCAGCAGCTTAGGTTTGGGGCTAGCGGGAGTGTGGCAAGAGACCCAGTACTTC	.	TRBD2	TRBJ2-5	TRBV11-3
CASTPRDRNTEAFF	TGTGCCAGCACCCCCCGGGACAGGAACACTGAAGCTTTCTTT	.	TRBD1	TRBJ1-1	TRBV6-5
CASSQLSRNQPQHF	TGTGCCAGCAGCCAATTGAGCCGCAATCAGCCCCAGCATTTT	once	.	TRBJ1-5	TRBV16
CASSPTGGWGTEAFF	TGTGCCAGCAGTCCCACAGGGGGCTGGGGCACTGAAGCTTTCTTT	.	TRBD1	TRBJ1-1	TRBV27
CASTFGGEDTIYF	TGTGCCAGCACCTTTGGGGGGGAGGACACCATATATTTT	.	.	TRBJ1-3	TRBV11-2
CASTRQGPDTQYF	TGTGCCAGCACCCGACAGGGCCCAGATACGCAGTATTTT	few	TRBD1	TRBJ2-3	TRBV3-1/TRBV3-2
CASSTQGTGELFF	TGTGCCAGCAGTACCCAGGGGACCGGGGAGCTGTTTTTT	.	.	TRBJ2-2	TRBV12-3/TRBV12-4
CASTGAGEKLFF	TGTGCCAGCACAGGCGCGGGTGAAAAACTGTTTTTT	few	.	TRBJ1-4	TRBV5-6
CASSWGQGTYGYTF	TGCGCCAGCAGCTGGGGACAGGGTACCTATGGCTACACCTTC	.	TRBD1	TRBJ1-2	TRBV5-1
CASRGGSGRAEQFF	TGTGCCAGCAGGGGGGGTAGCGGGAGGGCTGAGCAGTTCTTC	.	TRBD2	TRBJ2-1	TRBV2
CASSQDGGASNQPQHF	TGTGCCAGCAGCCAAGATGGAGGGGCCAGCAATCAGCCCCAGCATTTT	.	.	TRBJ1-5	TRBV3-1/TRBV3-2
CASSPRVGGGPYNEQFF	TGTGCCAGCAGCCCCCGGGTGGGGGGAGGGCCTTACAATGAGCAGTTCTTC	.	TRBD2	TRBJ2-1	TRBV7-9
CASSQGLTNNEQFF	TGCGCCAGCAGCCAGGGACTCACAAACAATGAGCAGTTCTTC	.	.	TRBJ2-1	TRBV4-1
CASSRGRQGVTQYF	TGTGCCAGCTCGAGGGGCCGACAGGGGGTGACCCAGTACTTC	.	TRBD1	TRBJ2-5	TRBV18
CASNGKGTSGPSSYNEQFF	TGTGCCAGTAACGGTAAGGGGACTAGCGGTCCGAGCTCCTACAATGAGCAGTTCTTC	once	TRBD2	TRBJ2-1	TRBV19
CASSLWGDRGTSFSYEQYF	TGTGCCAGCAGCTTATGGGGGGACAGGGGGACCTCCTTCTCCTACGAGCAGTACTTC	.	TRBD1	TRBJ2-7	TRBV7-2
CASSEGTRGGDEQFF	TGTGCCAGCAGCGAGGGAACCCGCGGGGGGGATGAGCAGTTCTTC	.	TRBD2	TRBJ2-1	TRBV9
CASSPGLAWYNEQFF	TGTGCCAGCAGTCCTGGACTAGCCTGGTACAATGAGCAGTTCTTC	.	TRBD2	TRBJ2-1	TRBV27
CASSAGGSAKAFF	TGCGCCAGCAGCGCGGGGGGGTCAGCGAAAGCTTTCTTT	.	.	TRBJ1-1	TRBV4-1
CASSTDSKAEFF	TGTGCCAGCAGCACGGACAGTAAAGCGGAGTTCTTC	.	.	TRBJ2-1	TRBV6-5
CASSYVPRGNSPLHF	TGTGCCAGCAGTTACGTCCCCCGGGGGAATTCACCCCTCCACTTT	once	.	TRBJ1-6	TRBV6-5
CASTEGGRAWEQYF	TGTGCCAGCACCGAAGGTGGGAGGGCTTGGGAGCAGTACTTC	.	TRBD2	TRBJ2-7	TRBV6-6
CASSSTAYQETQYF	TGTGCCAGCAGTTCGACAGCTTACCAAGAGACCCAGTACTTC	.	.	TRBJ2-5	TRBV27
CASSYSTTTGELFF	TGTGCCAGCAGTTACTCCACTACCACCGGGGAGCTGTTTTTT	.	.	TRBJ2-2	TRBV6-5
CASSSRGPGKLFF	TGTGCCAGCAGCTCGCGGGGGCCGGGGAAACTGTTTTTT	.	.	TRBJ1-4	TRBV5-6
CASSPHEGAPGGELFF	TGTGCCAGCAGCCCCCACGAGGGGGCGCCTGGCGGGGAGCTGTTTTTT	.	TRBD1	TRBJ2-2	TRBV7-6